The T cell receptor (beta chain) under discussion was sequenced for a study of spatial heterogeneity in lung cancer (dated by TCRdb to between 2018 and 2021). Describing the broader study: Beta-chain transcripts were consistently detected in greater numbers than alpha-chain transcripts, which likely reflected higher beta-chain transcript abundance. In tumor regions, TCR transcript counts showed a strong correlation with a T cell transcriptional module score derived from matched bulk RNA-seq. In the raw uncorrected reads, each unique combination of TCR and UMI appeared more than ten times on average. In non-small cell lung cancer, the study quantitatively compared TCR alpha and beta repertoires across several tumor regions, matched nontumor lung, and blood. Nonsynonymous mutation counts, determined by whole-exome sequencing of tumor tissue, were related to TCR repertoire features. Both alpha and beta chains were TCR-sequenced in samples taken at surgery, namely 220 tumor regions, 61 to 65 matched nontumor lung samples and 56 PBMC samples.

Overall study results and their limits: TCR-seq coverage of tumor T cells was estimated to be only approximately 7% for alpha chains and about 13% for beta chains. The tumor nonsynonymous mutation count correlated with the number of expanded intratumoral alpha and beta TCRs. Counts of ubiquitous and regional expanded TCRs were found to correlate with counts of ubiquitous and regional nonsynonymous mutations, respectively. Confirming at a functional level the hypothesis that regional TCRs recognize regional mutations was considered to require additional single-cell paired TCR alpha and beta sequencing.

The intended sense of this specimen's time point label: sample taken at primary tumor resection. Donors were some 70 patients with early-stage, untreated non-small cell lung cancer from the lung TRACERx cohort. TCR sequencing used whole RNA extracted from tumor and nontumor lung tissue, or from cryopreserved PBMC samples, without cell sorting. Only patients for whom sufficient RNA was available from at least two tumor regions were selected for TCR sequencing. Before being selected, tumor and adjacent nontumor lung specimens were reviewed by a lung pathologist. As encoded in the germline V gene, CDR1 is SGHTA while CDR2 is FQGNSA. The CDR3 spans 15 residues, from the cysteine through the phenylalanine. The CDR3 DNA has 45 bases and is translated from base 1. Germline trimming: 1 base from V, 5 bases from J; junction bases outside gene matches: 3. The library was prepared using 5' RACE. Sequenced on a NextSeq 500. To allow correction of PCR and sequencing errors, the TCR library protocol tagged every TCR cDNA molecule with a unique molecular identifier. The study's own analysis went as follows. Decombinator tools were used for TCR identification, UMI-based error correction and CDR3 extraction. Expanded TCRs were defined as those above a frequency of 2 per 1,000, corresponding to the top 1% of the tumor frequency distribution. Expanded tumor TCRs statistically deemed absent (corrected P<0.05) from at least one tumor region were classed as regional, and all other expanded tumor TCRs were classed as ubiquitous. Renyi diversity was calculated using the R vegan package after each repertoire was subsampled 100 times to 5,000 TCRs. CDR3 similarity networks were built from amino acid triplet string-kernel similarity, with CDR3s being connected when pairwise similarity was above 0.82. TCRdb took the public reads, trimmed them with fastp at Q25, ran MiXCR for clone calling and kept in-frame beta chains. Each CDR3 protein appears once, grouped with its most common genes and DNA. The V and J calls, along with clone size, are taken from TCRdb and not from the paper's own processing. The sample profile shows some 3,200 distinct CDR3 sequences; about a sixth of them were found once. Of the sample, about 14% falls within the top ten clones.

Ten or more counts support this clonotype. Which antigen it targets is not known. No base-level quality is on record; no much larger clone is a single base apart. Recombination connected TRBV7-2 to TRBJ2-3, with 10 bases in between that match TRBD1. Material: lung tumor tissue, obtained at surgery. This sequence was found in a male donor with early-stage non-small cell lung cancer. The CDR3 loop reads CASSLGGQGVDTQYF. At the DNA level, the sequence is TGTGCCAGCAGCTTAGGAGGACAGGGGGTAGATACGCAGTATTTT. The CDR3, completed at both ends by the reference TRBV7-2 and TRBJ2-3 genes, gives the full variable domain GAGVSQSPSNKVTEKGKDVELRCDPISGHTALYWYRQSLGQGLEFLIYFQGNSAPDKSGLPSDRFSAERTGGSVSTLTIQRTQQEDSAVYLCASSLGGQGVDTQYFGPGTRLTVL.